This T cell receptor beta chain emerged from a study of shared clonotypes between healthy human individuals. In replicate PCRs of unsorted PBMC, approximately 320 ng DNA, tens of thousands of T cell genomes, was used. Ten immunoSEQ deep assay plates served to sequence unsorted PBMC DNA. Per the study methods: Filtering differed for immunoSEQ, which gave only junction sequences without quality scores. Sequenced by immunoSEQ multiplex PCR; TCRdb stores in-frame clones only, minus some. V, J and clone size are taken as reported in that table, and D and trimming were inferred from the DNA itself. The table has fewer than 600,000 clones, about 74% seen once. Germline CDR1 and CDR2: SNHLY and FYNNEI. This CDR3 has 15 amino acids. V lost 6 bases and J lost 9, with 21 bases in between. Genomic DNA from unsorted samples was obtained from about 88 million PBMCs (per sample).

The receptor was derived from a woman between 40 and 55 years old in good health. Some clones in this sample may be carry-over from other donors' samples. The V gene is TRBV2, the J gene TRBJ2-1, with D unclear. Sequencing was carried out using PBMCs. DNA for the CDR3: TGTGCCAGCAGAGTAGTTGTTTCTGAGACTGGTGAGCAGTTCTTC. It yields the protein CASRVVVSETGEQFF.